This TCR beta chain emerged from a study of cytomegalovirus exposure and HLA in healthy donors. Germline CDR1 reads SGHNT; CDR2 reads YYREEE (reference sequence). The CDR3 has 12 residues. V lost 0 bases and J 6 bases, leaving 7 bases between the germline ends. Regarding this clone: Its antigen is not known.

This PCR relied on a set of 60 Vbeta primers and 13 Jbeta primers. Profiling relied on immunoSEQ multiplex PCR, and the TCRdb table lists in-frame clones only, not all of them. The table includes under 150,000 clones, approximately 82% detected once. Findings and caveats of the study: Excluded were some V segments that proved indistinguishable, including TRBV6-2 and TRBV6-3.

This sequence originates from a man between 25 and 39 years old in good health and CMV-seropositive. Sequences were obtained from PBMCs. The chain carries TRBV5-4 and TRBJ2-7, with D hard to call. CDR3 residues: CASSLAGGEQYF. CDR3 nucleotides: TGTGCCAGCAGCTTGGCCGGCGGCGAGCAGTACTTC.